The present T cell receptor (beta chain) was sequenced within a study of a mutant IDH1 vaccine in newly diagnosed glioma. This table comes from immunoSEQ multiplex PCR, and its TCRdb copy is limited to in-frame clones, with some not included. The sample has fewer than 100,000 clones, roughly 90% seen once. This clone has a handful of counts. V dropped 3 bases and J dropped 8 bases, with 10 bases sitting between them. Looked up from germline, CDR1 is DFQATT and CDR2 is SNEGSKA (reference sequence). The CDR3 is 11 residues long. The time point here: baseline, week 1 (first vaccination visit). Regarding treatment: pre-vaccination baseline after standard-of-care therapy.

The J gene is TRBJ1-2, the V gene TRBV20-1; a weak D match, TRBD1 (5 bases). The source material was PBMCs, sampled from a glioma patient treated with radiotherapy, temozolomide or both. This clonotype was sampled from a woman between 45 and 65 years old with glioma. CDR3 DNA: TGCAGTGCTAGGCAGGGTAACGGCTACACCTTC. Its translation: CSARQGNGYTF.